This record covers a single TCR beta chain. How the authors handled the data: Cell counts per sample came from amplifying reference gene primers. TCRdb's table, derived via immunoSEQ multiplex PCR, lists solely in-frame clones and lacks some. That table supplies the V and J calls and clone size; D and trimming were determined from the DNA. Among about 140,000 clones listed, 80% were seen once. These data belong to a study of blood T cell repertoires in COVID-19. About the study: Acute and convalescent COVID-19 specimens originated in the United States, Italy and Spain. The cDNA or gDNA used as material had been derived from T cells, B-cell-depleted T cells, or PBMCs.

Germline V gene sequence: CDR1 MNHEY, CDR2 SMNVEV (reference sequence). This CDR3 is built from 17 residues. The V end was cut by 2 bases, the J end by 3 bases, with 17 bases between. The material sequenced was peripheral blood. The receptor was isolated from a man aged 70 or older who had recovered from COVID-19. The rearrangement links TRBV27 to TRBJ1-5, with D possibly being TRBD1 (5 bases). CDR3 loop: CASSLTIETASNQPQHF. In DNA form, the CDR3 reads TGTGCCAGCAGTTTAACGATAGAGACAGCCTCCAATCAGCCCCAGCATTTT.